Shown below are 26 T cell receptor beta chains from a single sample sequenced in a study of blood T cell repertoires in COVID-19. Produced via immunoSEQ multiplex PCR; TCRdb's table is partial and in-frame only. This sample has 150,000 to 200,000 clones; approximately 90% occur once, and the top ten carry roughly 0.82%. Sequencing used PBMCs or T cells enriched from blood (not recorded which). Every receptor here comes from a woman aged 18-29 years who had recovered from COVID-19.

This chain uses TRBV19 with TRBJ1-1; D perhaps matches TRBD1 (5 bases). The germline V gene has CDR1 LNHDA and CDR2 SQIVND (reference sequence). Trimming shortened V by 2 bases and J by 5 bases, and 12 bases separated the two germline ends. This CDR3 has 14 amino acids. CDR3 coding DNA: TGTGCCAGTAGTATATCCAGGGAGGGTACTGAAGCTTTCTTT. It codes for CASSISREGTEAFF.

This sequence joins TRBV3-1 (or the pseudogene TRBV3-2) and TRBJ2-5; 12 bases line up with TRBD2. Trimming cost V 2 bases and J 4 bases; bases outside gene matches: 5. Germline V gene sequence: CDR1 LGHDT, CDR2 YNNKEL (reference sequence). The length of the CDR3 is 16 residues. The CDR3, as DNA: TGTGCCAGCAGCCAAAACCTAGCGGGAGGGGGAGAGACCCAGTACTTC. It specifies CASSQNLAGGGETQYF.

The CDR3 loop is CARRGLAGGPVGELFF. CDR3 DNA sequence: TGTGCCAGAAGGGGACTAGCGGGAGGGCCGGTCGGGGAGCTGTTTTTT. This chain uses TRBV5-3 with TRBJ2-2, with TRBD2 matching over 16 bases. TRBV5-3 is an ORF, with its function uncertain. The CDR3 consists of 16 residues. Trimming took 5 bases from V and 7 from J; bases not matched to a gene: 5.

This rearrangement joins TRBV15 to TRBJ1-2; 9 bases align to TRBD1. Germline CDR1 reads LNHNV; CDR2 reads YYDKDF (reference sequence). J lost 5 bases, V lost 3 bases, and 13 bases had no gene match. The CDR3 spans 17 residues. The CDR3: CATSRGQGSPVGYGYTF. The CDR3 DNA is TGTGCCACCAGCAGGGGACAGGGATCTCCCGTAGGTTATGGCTACACCTTC.

The count of this clone is one. The V gene is TRBV29-1, the J gene TRBJ1-1; 8 nucleotides align to TRBD1. CDR3 length: 13 amino acids. V was clipped by 7 bases and J by 0 bases; unmatched bases: 4. Germline V gene lookup returns CDR1 SQVTM and CDR2 ANQGSEA. CDR3 loop: CSARTGMNTEAFF. CDR3 in DNA: TGCAGCGCCAGGACAGGGATGAACACTGAAGCTTTCTTT.

The chain links TRBV4-3 to TRBJ2-2, with 10 bases aligning to TRBD1. CDR3 size: 19 residues. Germline V CDR1 and CDR2: LGHNA, YSLEER. After removal of 0 bases from V and 0 bases from J, the junction contained 7 bases not matched to a gene. CDR3: CASSQDRAGTGANTGELFF. For the CDR3, the DNA is TGCGCCAGCAGCCAAGATCGGGCCGGGACAGGGGCGAACACCGGGGAGCTGTTTTTT.

This sequence joins TRBV30 and TRBJ2-3; 10 bases agree with TRBD1. This CDR3 is built from 15 residues. CDR1 and CDR2 (germline): GTSNPN, SVGIG (reference sequence). The V and J ends lost 0 bases and 14 bases, in that order; junction bases with no gene match: 14. Here the CDR3 reads CAWSVVGTGELPGYF. The CDR3 nucleotides are TGTGCCTGGAGTGTAGTGGGGACAGGGGAGCTACCGGGGTATTTT.

A note on this clone: Distinct nucleotide sequences in the sample also encode this CDR3. This chain joins TRBV13 and TRBJ2-7, with D uncertain. CDR1 and CDR2 from the germline V gene are PRHDT and FYEKMQ (reference sequence). The CDR3 extends over 14 amino acids. V was clipped by 5 bases and J by 7 bases, with 18 bases between them. Here the CDR3 reads CASSPSRFRNEQYF. The CDR3 DNA follows: TGTGCCAGCAGCCCCAGCAGGTTCAGGAATGAGCAGTACTTC.

This chain connects TRBV6-4 to TRBJ1-5; 8 bases agree with TRBD1. Trimming at V came to 2 bases and at J to 8 bases, leaving 8 bases not matched to a gene. The CDR3 runs to 15 residues. The V gene's germline CDR1 is MRHNA and CDR2 SNTAGT. The CDR3 DNA sequence: TGTGCCAGCAGTGACAAGGCAGGGGGCGCAGAGCCCCAGCATTTT. This translates into CASSDKAGGAEPQHF.

The rearrangement links TRBV27 to TRBJ1-1; D is possibly TRBD1 (5 bases). The CDR3 is 14 amino acids. CDR1 and CDR2 from the germline V gene are MNHEY and SMNVEV (reference sequence). Trimming took 3 bases from V and 1 from J, leaving 9 bases between them. The CDR3 nucleotides are TGTGCCAGCAGTTTTTCGGGGGAGAACACTGAAGCTTTCTTT. It translates to CASSFSGENTEAFF.

The chain joins TRBV4-3 to TRBJ2-7; 7 nucleotides match TRBD1. The CDR3 is made up of 16 amino acids. After removal of 0 bases from V and 3 bases from J, the junction contained 8 bases not matched to a gene. CDR1 and CDR2 (germline): LGHNA, YSLEER. The CDR3 nucleotides are TGCGCCAGCAGCCAAGATATTGGGGACAGCTACTACGAGCAGTACTTC. Translated: CASSQDIGDSYYEQYF.

The rearrangement joins TRBV19 to TRBJ2-4; possible D gene TRBD2, 6 bases. Deletions cut 5 bases from V and 0 bases from J, with 14 bases between. Germline loops: CDR1 LNHDA, CDR2 SQIVND (reference sequence). This CDR3 has 16 residues. CDR3 bases: TGTGCCAGTAGTCCGAGACTAGGGGAAGCCAAAAACATTCAGTACTTC. Translating gives CASSPRLGEAKNIQYF.

The V and J genes are TRBV6-4 and TRBJ2-7; 9 positions agree with TRBD2. J gave up 0 bases and V 4 bases, and 7 bases lay outside the gene matches. This CDR3 is 16 amino acids long. The germline V gene encodes CDR1 MRHNA and CDR2 SNTAGT. CDR3 DNA: TGTGCCAGCAGTGTTCCCCGGACTAGCGACTCCTACGAGCAGTACTTC. It is translated as CASSVPRTSDSYEQYF.

V usage is TRBV24-1 and J usage is TRBJ2-1; 7 nucleotides match TRBD2. Germline values: CDR1 KGHDR, CDR2 SFDVKD. The CDR3 is 16 amino acids. V gave up 4 bases and J gave up 7 bases; unmatched junction bases: 12. CDR3 coding DNA: TGTGCCACCAGTGACCCTTCTTTCAGCGGGGCGAATGAGCAGTTCTTC. Protein sequence: CATSDPSFSGANEQFF.

The chain couples TRBV28 to TRBJ2-1; 9 bases match TRBD2. V was pared by 6 bases and J by 4 bases, with 19 bases of the junction left unmatched. CDR1 and CDR2 (germline): MDHEN, SYDVKM. The CDR3 loop spans 19 amino acids. In DNA, the CDR3 is TGTGCCAGCAGAGTAGGTGGTAGCGGGAGTGATTGGAGGTACAATGAGCAGTTCTTC. The encoded protein is CASRVGGSGSDWRYNEQFF. Complete variable domain (other parts from reference TRBV28 and TRBJ2-1): DVKVTQSSRYLVKRTGEKVFLECVQDMDHENMFWYRQDPGLGLRLIYFSYDVKMKEKGDIPEGYSVSREKKERFSLILESASTNQTSMYLCASRVGGSGSDWRYNEQFFGPGTRLTVL.

This clone appeared once. The genes are TRBV18 and TRBJ2-3; 9 nucleotides agree with TRBD1. CDR3 size: 15 residues. CDR1 and CDR2 (germline): KGHSH, LQKENI. The V segment lost 1 base and the J segment 4 bases; nucleotides outside the gene matches: 3. The CDR3 DNA sequence: TGTGCCAGCTCACCACAGGGACAGGGATCAGATACGCAGTATTTT. It is translated as CASSPQGQGSDTQYF.

Here the CDR3 reads CASRFQGYNEQFF. Written as DNA, the CDR3 is TGTGCCAGCCGGTTTCAGGGATACAATGAGCAGTTCTTC. The V gene is TRBV6-5, the J gene TRBJ2-1, with a tentative D call TRBD1 (5 bases). Trimming shortened V by 8 bases and J by 4 bases, and 12 bases separated the two germline ends. Germline CDR1 MNHEY, CDR2 SVGAGI. This CDR3 has 13 residues.

The CDR3 is CAISEAQTVTYEQYF. DNA of the CDR3: TGTGCCATCAGTGAGGCTCAGACTGTGACCTACGAGCAGTACTTC. V gene TRBV10-3 combines with J gene TRBJ2-7, with D unresolved. The CDR3 covers 15 residues. From germline, CDR1 is ENHRY and CDR2 SYGVKD. V lost 2 bases, J lost 2 bases, and 13 bases lay in between.

The chain carries TRBV7-9 and TRBJ2-1, with 11 bases aligning to TRBD2. Germline CDR1 reads SEHNR; CDR2 reads FQNEAQ (reference sequence). The CDR3 spans 16 residues. V was clipped by 5 bases and J by 9 bases; unmatched bases: 12. DNA for the CDR3: TGTGCCAGCAGCACCCACCTAGCGGGAGGATTCGGTGAGCAGTTCTTC. Protein sequence: CASSTHLAGGFGEQFF.

The V gene is TRBV7-9, the J gene TRBJ1-2; unclear D gene. Trimming cost V 1 base and J 7 bases, with 7 bases left between them. Germline values: CDR1 SEHNR, CDR2 FQNEAQ (reference sequence). The CDR3 extends over 12 amino acids. The CDR3 DNA reads as TGTGCCAGCAGCTTAGGACGGGGTGGCTACACCTTC. This sequence encodes CASSLGRGGYTF.

The sample holds one count of this clone. V gene TRBV12-1 combines with J gene TRBJ2-7; whether TRBD1, the table's D call, matches the DNA was not checked. TRBV12-1 corresponds to a pseudogene. The CDR3 has 15 amino acids. The CDR3 nucleotides read TGTGCCAGCAGCTCCGGACAGCCCAGCTCCTACGAGCAGTACTTC. It encodes CASSSGQPSSYEQYF.

V gene TRBV3-1 (or the pseudogene TRBV3-2) combines with J gene TRBJ2-1; TRBD2 aligns across 12 bases. CDR1 LGHDT and CDR2 YNNKEL come from the germline V gene (reference sequence). The CDR3 contains 15 residues. V lost 4 bases to trimming and J lost 4 bases; unmatched junction nucleotides: 2. In nucleotides, the CDR3 is TGTGCCAGCAGCCGTCTAGCGGGAGGGTACAATGAGCAGTTCTTC. Translating it yields CASSRLAGGYNEQFF.

The V call is TRBV28, the J call TRBJ2-5, with a possible D match to TRBD2 (6 bases). Germline values: CDR1 MDHEN, CDR2 SYDVKM. Trimming removed 7 bases at V and 1 base at J, with 16 bases between. The CDR3 is made up of 15 amino acids. This CDR3 reads CASKPVTSGQETQYF. The CDR3 DNA sequence: TGTGCCAGCAAGCCTGTGACTAGTGGCCAAGAGACCCAGTACTTC.

The chain uses TRBV7-9 and TRBJ2-3; 7 nucleotides align to TRBD2. V lost 0 bases to trimming and J lost 3 bases; unmatched junction nucleotides: 0. CDR3 length: 14 residues. Germline CDR1 SEHNR, CDR2 FQNEAQ (reference sequence). The CDR3 here is CASSLAGGTDTQYF. CDR3 coding DNA: TGTGCCAGCAGCTTAGCGGGAGGGACAGATACGCAGTATTTT.

The CDR3 region has the DNA TGCGCCAGCAGCGGGGGGACTAGCGGGAGTCGGGATACGCAGTATTTT. Translating it yields CASSGGTSGSRDTQYF. The rearrangement joins TRBV5-1 to TRBJ2-3, with 14 bases fitting TRBD2. Germline CDR1 is SGHRS and CDR2 is YFSETQ. This CDR3 spans 16 amino acids. J was trimmed by 6 bases and V by 4 bases; bases with no gene match: 7.

V is TRBV28 and J is TRBJ2-1; D is undetermined. Germline assignment: CDR1 MDHEN and CDR2 SYDVKM. This CDR3 region has 11 residues. The ends were cut back, 3 bases at V and 10 bases at J, with 7 bases in the middle. Written as DNA, the CDR3 is TGTGCCAGCAGTTTTCTTGGCGAGCAGTTCTTC. Protein sequence: CASSFLGEQFF.